These T cell receptor beta chains were read from a single sample in a study of cytomegalovirus exposure and HLA in healthy donors. Profiling relied on immunoSEQ multiplex PCR, and the TCRdb table lists in-frame clones only, not all of them. The data contain approximately 97,000 clones, about 76% of them singletons. Input material: PBMCs. All receptors come from a woman between 65 and 79 years old in good health and CMV-seropositive. The conserved cysteine and the conserved F or W are not part of the CDR3 here. The order of the fields is V gene, J gene, CDR3 protein.

V gene: TRBV6-6
J gene: TRBJ2-5
CDR3 protein: ASRIEAQETQY

V gene: TRBV19
J gene: TRBJ1-5
CDR3 protein: ASSIARASNQPQH

V gene: TRBV5-4
J gene: TRBJ2-7
CDR3 protein: ASSGGLAANYEQY

V gene: TRBV19
J gene: TRBJ1-5
CDR3 protein: ASSIFNREQPQH

V gene: TRBV5-1
J gene: TRBJ1-2
CDR3 protein: ASSLGTASNYGYT

V gene: TRBV19
J gene: TRBJ2-1
CDR3 protein: ASSNRQGASRVNEQF

V gene: TRBV6-5
J gene: NA
CDR3 protein: ASSYSGGNTEQY

V gene: TRBV30
J gene: TRBJ2-1
CDR3 protein: AWSPTSGRDSYNEQF

V gene: TRBV12-2
J gene: TRBJ1-2
CDR3 protein: ASPFHLGAANYGYT

V gene: TRBV19
J gene: TRBJ2-1
CDR3 protein: ASSLVTSGRAYNEQF

V gene: TRBV18
J gene: TRBJ2-3
CDR3 protein: ASAGQVADTQY

V gene: TRBV6-5
J gene: TRBJ1-5
CDR3 protein: ASSQKALGQPQH

V gene: TRBV28
J gene: TRBJ2-7
CDR3 protein: ASSVSGALSYEQY

V gene: TRBV7-7
J gene: TRBJ2-1
CDR3 protein: AVGGSGDNEQF

V gene: TRBV6-6
J gene: TRBJ1-2
CDR3 protein: ASTLGLDYGYT

V gene: TRBV12-5
J gene: TRBJ2-1
CDR3 protein: ASGWAGVFEQF

V gene: TRBV7-3
J gene: TRBJ2-1
CDR3 protein: ASSANPRLVAEQF

V gene: TRBV28
J gene: TRBJ2-1
CDR3 protein: ASSLSGSYNEQF

V gene: TRBV14
J gene: TRBJ1-3
CDR3 protein: ASSRLQASFGNTIY

V gene: TRBV7-9
J gene: TRBJ2-7
CDR3 protein: ASSFGTVYEQY

V gene: TRBV2
J gene: TRBJ1-5
CDR3 protein: ASSEQQGSQPQH

V gene: TRBV7-6
J gene: TRBJ2-5
CDR3 protein: ASSLVWAVASGNQETQY

V gene: TRBV2
J gene: TRBJ1-2
CDR3 protein: ASRRDRGPNYGYT

V gene: TRBV15
J gene: TRBJ2-5
CDR3 protein: ATSRPPGQGGQETQY

V gene: TRBV11-2
J gene: TRBJ2-7
CDR3 protein: ASSLAYFSYEQY

V gene: TRBV14
J gene: TRBJ1-6
CDR3 protein: ASSQSGNSPLH

V gene: TRBV7-9
J gene: TRBJ2-3
CDR3 protein: ASSLSPGDGTDTQY

V gene: TRBV2
J gene: TRBJ2-5
CDR3 protein: ASSPHIPSTQY

V gene: TRBV2
J gene: TRBJ2-3
CDR3 protein: ASRADRGSTDTQY

V gene: TRBV5-1
J gene: TRBJ1-6
CDR3 protein: ASSQQGVGSPLH

V gene: TRBV7-3
J gene: TRBJ2-3
CDR3 protein: ASSLTGTSGRASTQY

V gene: TRBV7-9
J gene: TRBJ1-4
CDR3 protein: ASSLDNVIEKLF

V gene: TRBV7-9
J gene: TRBJ2-3
CDR3 protein: ASSDPSGRGTDTQY

V gene: TRBV4-1
J gene: TRBJ2-7
CDR3 protein: ASSQSTSGRIYEQY

V gene: TRBV5-6
J gene: TRBJ2-1
CDR3 protein: ASSLAGGGTYNEQF

V gene: TRBV7-2
J gene: TRBJ2-5
CDR3 protein: ASSLLAEPQETQY

V gene: TRBV5-1
J gene: TRBJ2-2
CDR3 protein: ASSLAYTGELF

V gene: TRBV6-5
J gene: TRBJ2-7
CDR3 protein: ASSLDRELAYEQY

V gene: TRBV7-9
J gene: TRBJ2-7
CDR3 protein: ASSLAGAGGLYNEQY

V gene: TRBV15
J gene: TRBJ1-1
CDR3 protein: ATSRGIGFTEAF

V gene: TRBV6-1
J gene: TRBJ1-2
CDR3 protein: ASSGRQVANYGYT

V gene: TRBV10-3
J gene: TRBJ2-7
CDR3 protein: AARGQQAYEQY

V gene: TRBV7-8
J gene: TRBJ1-2
CDR3 protein: ASSLRRDRGRDGYT

V gene: TRBV19
J gene: TRBJ2-5
CDR3 protein: ASRFRDRGLQETQY